The 22 T cell receptor beta chains in this list originate from one sample, sequenced in a study of blood T cell repertoires in COVID-19. Sequencing used immunoSEQ multiplex PCR; TCRdb keeps in-frame clones, though not all of them. The repertoire holds 120,000 or so clones, 80% to 90% seen once, with 9% to 14% in the top ten. Sample: peripheral blood. These receptors all come from a human donor in a cohort sampled during active COVID-19.

The V call is TRBV7-9, the J call TRBJ1-2, with 9 bases that match TRBD1. V lost 5 bases to trimming and J lost 5 bases; unmatched junction nucleotides: 6. The germline V gene has CDR1 SEHNR and CDR2 FQNEAQ (reference sequence). The CDR3 covers 14 residues. The DNA for the CDR3 is TGTGCCAGCAGCCAAGGACAGGGGACATATGGCTACACCTTC. Translated, it gives CASSQGQGTYGYTF.

This clone has just one count. CDR3 nucleotides: TGTGCCAGCAGCTTTACAGCCAATGAAGCTTTCTTT. It codes for CASSFTANEAFF. The chain recombines TRBV11-2 with TRBJ1-1, with D unclear. Per germline, CDR1 SGHAT and CDR2 FQNNGV. The CDR3 sequence is 12 residues long. Trimming left V 3 bases short and J 7 bases short, with 9 bases between.

This clone is medium-sized within its sample. The V gene is TRBV7-2, the J gene TRBJ1-2, with D tentatively TRBD1 (5 bases). From germline, CDR1 is SGHTA and CDR2 FQGNSA. The CDR3 has 14 amino acids. V was cut by 5 bases and J by 14 bases, with 24 bases left in between. CDR3 sequence (DNA): TGTGCCAGCAGCACACCCGGTGGCGTTTGGGGACTAACCTTC. Its protein product is CASSTPGGVWGLTF.

The chain recombines TRBV4-1 with TRBJ1-5; TRBD1 is a possible D gene (6 bases). Germline lookup yields CDR1 MGHRA and CDR2 YSYEKL. V lost 3 bases to trimming and J lost 6 bases, with 18 bases between them. The CDR3 covers 16 residues. The CDR3 protein is CASSQSRVRGPQPQHF. The CDR3 coding sequence is TGCGCCAGCAGCCAGAGCCGGGTCAGGGGACCTCAGCCCCAGCATTTT.

The chain has TRBV2 and TRBJ1-1; 10 nucleotides line up with TRBD1. V gave up 6 bases and J gave up 3 bases; unmatched junction bases: 4. The CDR3 is 14 amino acids. Looked up from germline, CDR1 is SNHLY and CDR2 is FYNNEI. CDR3 residues: CASRGQGLYTEAFF. For the CDR3, the DNA is TGTGCCAGCAGGGGACAGGGGCTATACACTGAAGCTTTCTTT.

Comment on this clone: This sample includes further DNA sequences coding for the same CDR3. The chain carries TRBV19 and TRBJ2-5; 8 bases align to TRBD2. This CDR3 has 13 residues. J gave up 5 bases and V 2 bases, and 1 base lay outside the gene matches. CDR1 and CDR2 (germline): LNHDA, SQIVND (reference sequence). The CDR3 sequence: CASSISGGETQYF. CDR3 DNA: TGTGCCAGTAGTATATCGGGAGGGGAGACCCAGTACTTC. Variable domain in full (rest from reference TRBV19 and TRBJ2-5): DGGITQSPKYLFRKEGQNVTLSCEQNLNHDAMYWYRQDPGQGLRLIYYSQIVNDFQKGDIAEGYSVSREKKESFPLTVTSAQKNPTAFYLCASSISGGETQYFGPGTRLLVL.

V usage is TRBV9 and J usage is TRBJ1-3; D unclear. The V gene's germline CDR1 is SGDLS and CDR2 YYNGEE. Trimming shortened V by 3 bases and J by 1 base, and 14 bases separated the two germline ends. The CDR3 is 16 amino acids. The DNA for the CDR3 is TGTGCCAGCAGCGCCGGGTATGGCCTTTCTGGAAACACCATATATTTT. Its protein product is CASSAGYGLSGNTIYF.

The rearrangement links TRBV3-1 (or the pseudogene TRBV3-2) to TRBJ1-2; unclear D gene. CDR3 length: 16 amino acids. V was shortened by 1 base and J by 0 bases, with 12 bases between the two germline ends. CDR1 is LGHDT and CDR2 is YNNKEL in the germline V gene (reference sequence). This CDR3 is CASSQAWAAPNYGYTF. DNA of the CDR3: TGTGCCAGCAGCCAAGCTTGGGCCGCTCCTAACTATGGCTACACCTTC.

This chain uses TRBV27 with TRBJ2-7; 8 bases fit TRBD2. The V segment lost 4 bases and the J segment 7 bases; nucleotides outside the gene matches: 15. The germline V gene has CDR1 MNHEY and CDR2 SMNVEV (reference sequence). The CDR3 is 16 amino acids. CDR3 sequence reads: CASSSPVLAGTFEQYF. The CDR3 bases are TGTGCCAGCAGTTCCCCCGTTCTAGCGGGTACTTTTGAGCAGTACTTC.

The genes are TRBV5-1 and TRBJ1-1, with 9 bases lining up with TRBD1. In germline, CDR1 is SGHRS, CDR2 YFSETQ. The length of the CDR3 is 13 residues. V lost 3 bases and J lost 6; bases outside the gene matches: 3. CDR3 sequence reads: CASSWDREAEAFF. CDR3 nucleotides: TGCGCCAGCAGCTGGGACAGGGAGGCTGAAGCTTTCTTT.

This clone appeared a single time. This chain links TRBV5-4 with TRBJ2-7; the D gene is possibly TRBD1 (6 bases). Germline loops: CDR1 SGHNT, CDR2 YYREEE (reference sequence). This CDR3 region has 15 residues. Trimming took off 5 bases at V and 0 bases at J, with 15 bases between the two ends. The CDR3 DNA reads TGTGCCAGCAGTCCAGGGGCCCTCAGCTCCTACGAGCAGTACTTC. Translated: CASSPGALSSYEQYF. Together with reference TRBV5-4 and TRBJ2-7, the CDR3 gives the full variable domain: ETGVTQSPTHLIKTRGQQVTLRCSSQSGHNTVSWYQQALGQGPQFIFQYYREEENGRGNFPPRFSGLQFPNYSSELNVNALELDDSALYLCASSPGALSSYEQYFGPGTRLTVT.

The genes are TRBV7-9 and TRBJ2-7, with 8 bases identical to TRBD1. CDR3 size: 15 residues. Germline V gene sequence: CDR1 SEHNR, CDR2 FQNEAQ (reference sequence). After removal of 4 bases from V and 5 bases from J, the junction contained 10 bases not matched to a gene. The chain's CDR3 is CASSSADRGKNEQYF. CDR3 DNA sequence: TGTGCCAGCAGCTCGGCCGACAGGGGCAAGAACGAGCAGTACTTC. Looking up the rest from reference TRBV7-9 and TRBJ2-7 gives the full variable domain: DTGVSQNPRHKITKRGQNVTFRCDPISEHNRLYWYRQTLGQGPEFLTYFQNEAQLEKSRLLSDRFSAERPKGSFSTLEIQRTEQGDSAMYLCASSSADRGKNEQYFGPGTRLTVT.

The rearrangement links TRBV19 to TRBJ2-1; weak D call: TRBD2 (6 bases). CDR3 size: 16 residues. Trimming left V 8 bases short and J 1 base short, with 18 bases between. Germline values: CDR1 LNHDA, CDR2 SQIVND (reference sequence). CDR3 bases: TGTGCCAGTGCCCCGAAGGGAGGTCTTTCCTACAATGAGCAGTTCTTC. Translation gives CASAPKGGLSYNEQFF. Complete variable domain (other parts from reference TRBV19 and TRBJ2-1): DGGITQSPKYLFRKEGQNVTLSCEQNLNHDAMYWYRQDPGQGLRLIYYSQIVNDFQKGDIAEGYSVSREKKESFPLTVTSAQKNPTAFYLCASAPKGGLSYNEQFFGPGTRLTVL.

The chain couples TRBV19 to TRBJ1-4; D is possibly TRBD1 (5 bases). V was pared by 3 bases and J by 1 base, with 9 bases between. Germline-derived CDR1 and CDR2 are LNHDA and SQIVND (reference sequence). This CDR3 is built from 15 residues. The CDR3 spells CASSIGGVTNEKLFF. Here the CDR3 DNA reads TGTGCCAGTAGTATTGGAGGGGTAACTAATGAAAAACTGTTTTTT.

V usage is TRBV10-3 and J usage is TRBJ2-3; D may be TRBD1 (6 bases). There are 13 residues in the CDR3. Germline CDR1 reads ENHRY; CDR2 reads SYGVKD. Trimming removed 11 bases from V and 6 bases from J, with 18 bases in between. The chain's CDR3 is CAARTVGSDTQYF. CDR3 DNA: TGTGCCGCCCGGACAGTTGGGAGCGATACGCAGTATTTT.

The rearrangement joins TRBV7-9 to TRBJ2-7, with a tentative D call TRBD1 (6 bases). From germline, CDR1 is SEHNR and CDR2 FQNEAQ (reference sequence). The CDR3 sequence is 15 residues long. V dropped 5 bases and J dropped 0 bases, with 14 bases sitting between them. The CDR3 loop is CASSPPGALSYEQYF. The CDR3 DNA sequence: TGTGCCAGCAGCCCCCCAGGGGCCCTCTCCTACGAGCAGTACTTC.

This clone showed up just once. The chain has TRBV5-1 and TRBJ1-1, with D possibly matching TRBD1 (6 bases). The CDR3 has 14 amino acids. Germline V lookup: CDR1 SGHRS, CDR2 YFSETQ. V was pared by 3 bases and J by 4 bases, with 13 bases between. The CDR3 loop is CASSYGGYGTEAFF. The CDR3 nucleotides are TGCGCCAGCAGCTATGGGGGCTATGGCACTGAAGCTTTCTTT.

The gene calls are TRBV28 and TRBJ1-2, with TRBD1 matching over 8 bases. The ends lost 5 bases at V and 2 bases at J; junction bases unmatched: 7. In germline, CDR1 is MDHEN, CDR2 SYDVKM. This CDR3 region has 15 residues. The CDR3 loop is CASSRQGTTNYGYTF. As DNA, the CDR3 is TGTGCCAGCAGTAGACAGGGGACCACGAACTATGGCTACACCTTC.

The J gene is TRBJ2-3, the V gene TRBV5-1; D might be TRBD1 (5 bases). This CDR3 region has 16 residues. In germline, CDR1 is SGHRS, CDR2 YFSETQ. Trimming took off 4 bases at V and 2 bases at J, with 17 bases between the two ends. DNA for the CDR3: TGCGCCAGCAGCCTTGACCAGGGTGGGGCCACAGATACGCAGTATTTT. Its protein product is CASSLDQGGATDTQYF.

The CDR3 DNA is TGTGCCAGCAGCGTAGCTAGCGGGCTGACACCTTCCTACAATGAGCAGTTCTTC. Translated, it gives CASSVASGLTPSYNEQFF. This chain connects TRBV9 to TRBJ2-1; 8 positions match TRBD2. The germline V gene encodes CDR1 SGDLS and CDR2 YYNGEE. Germline trimming cut 0 bases from V and 1 base from J; bases unmatched to any gene: 9. This CDR3 is 18 amino acids long.

The chain links TRBV11-2 to TRBJ1-1; TRBD1 matches 9 bases. The V and J ends lost 6 bases and 7 bases, in that order; junction bases with no gene match: 9. This CDR3 is built from 14 residues. Germline V gene lookup returns CDR1 SGHAT and CDR2 FQNNGV. CDR3 loop: CASRQYRGQGEAFF. The CDR3 nucleotides are TGTGCCAGCAGGCAATACAGGGGGCAAGGTGAAGCTTTCTTT.

V gene TRBV5-1 combines with J gene TRBJ2-5, with TRBD1 matching 7 bases. This CDR3 contains 14 residues. CDR1 and CDR2 from the germline V gene are SGHRS and YFSETQ. V was clipped by 3 bases and J by 2 bases; unmatched bases: 4. The CDR3 DNA reads TGCGCCAGCAGCTCCGGACAGGCGCAAGAGACCCAGTACTTC. It yields the protein CASSSGQAQETQYF.